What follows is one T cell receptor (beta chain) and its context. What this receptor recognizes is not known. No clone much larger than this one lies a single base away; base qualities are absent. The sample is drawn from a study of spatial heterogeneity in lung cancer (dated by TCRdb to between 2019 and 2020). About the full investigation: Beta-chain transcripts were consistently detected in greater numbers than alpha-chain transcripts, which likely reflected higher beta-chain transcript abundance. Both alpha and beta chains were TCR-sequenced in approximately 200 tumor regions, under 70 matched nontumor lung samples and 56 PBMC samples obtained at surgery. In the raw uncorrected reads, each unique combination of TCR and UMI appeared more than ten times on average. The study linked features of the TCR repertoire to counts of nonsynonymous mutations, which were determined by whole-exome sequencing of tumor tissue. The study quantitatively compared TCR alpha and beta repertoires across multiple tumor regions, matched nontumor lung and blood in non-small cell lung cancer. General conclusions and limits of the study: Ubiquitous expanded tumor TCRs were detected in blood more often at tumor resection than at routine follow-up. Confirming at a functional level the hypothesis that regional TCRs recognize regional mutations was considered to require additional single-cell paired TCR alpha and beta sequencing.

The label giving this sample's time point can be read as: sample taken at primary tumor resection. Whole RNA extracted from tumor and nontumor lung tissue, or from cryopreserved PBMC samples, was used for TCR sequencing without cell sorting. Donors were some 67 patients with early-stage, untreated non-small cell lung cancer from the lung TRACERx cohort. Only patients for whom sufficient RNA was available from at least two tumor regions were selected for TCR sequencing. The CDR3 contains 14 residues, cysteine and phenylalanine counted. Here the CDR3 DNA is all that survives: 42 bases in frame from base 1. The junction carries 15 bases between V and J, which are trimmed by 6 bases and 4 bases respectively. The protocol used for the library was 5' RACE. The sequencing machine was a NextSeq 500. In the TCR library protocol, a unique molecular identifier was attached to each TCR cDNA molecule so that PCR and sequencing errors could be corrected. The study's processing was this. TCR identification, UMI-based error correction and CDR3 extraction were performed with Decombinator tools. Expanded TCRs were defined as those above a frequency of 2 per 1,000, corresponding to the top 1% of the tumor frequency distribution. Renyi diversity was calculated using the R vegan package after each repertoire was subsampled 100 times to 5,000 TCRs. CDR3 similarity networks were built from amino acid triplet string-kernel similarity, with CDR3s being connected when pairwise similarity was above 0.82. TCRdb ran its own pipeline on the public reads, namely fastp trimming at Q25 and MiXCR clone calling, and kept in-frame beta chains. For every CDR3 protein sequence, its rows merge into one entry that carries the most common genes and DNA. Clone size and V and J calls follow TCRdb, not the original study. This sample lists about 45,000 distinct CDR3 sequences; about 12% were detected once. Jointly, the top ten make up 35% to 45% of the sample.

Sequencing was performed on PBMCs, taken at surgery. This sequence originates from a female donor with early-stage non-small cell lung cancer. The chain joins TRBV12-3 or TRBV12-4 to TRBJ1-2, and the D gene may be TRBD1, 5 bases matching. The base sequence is TGTGCCAGCAGCCCAGTTGGGGGGACCTATGGCTACACCTTC. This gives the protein CASSPVGGTYGYTF.